This paragraph covers one TCR beta chain sequence. The antigen is not known. The donors comprised healthy bone marrow donors. The data were obtained in a study of cytomegalovirus exposure and HLA in healthy donors. Background on the study: In terms of ancestry, the Caucasian-associated cluster contained 80% to 90% of the roughly 400 genotyped donors.

From germline, CDR1 is SGDLS and CDR2 YYNGEE. V lost 4 bases and J lost 5, with 7 bases in between. This CDR3 region has 12 residues. Whole-study results and caveats: A later analysis found TCR association rates differed by HLA locus, highest for DRB1 and lowest for HLA-C. Immune exposure information comprised only CMV serostatus.

PCR amplification relied on 60 Vbeta primers (plus 13 Jbeta primers). Profiling relied on immunoSEQ multiplex PCR, and the TCRdb table lists in-frame clones only, not all of them. The table lists 60,000 to 70,000 clones. The receptor comes from a boy younger than 18 in good health and CMV-seronegative. Material for sequencing was PBMCs. This rearrangement joins TRBV9 to TRBJ2-1; D is unclear. The CDR3 DNA is TGTGCCAGCAGCCCCCGGGACAATGAGCAGTTCTTC. The encoded protein is CASSPRDNEQFF.